The 27 T cell receptor beta chains reported below all come from one sample, sequenced in a study of OX40 agonist ivuxolimab in advanced cancers. Generated by immunoSEQ multiplex PCR, the TCRdb table keeps only in-frame clones and is missing some. The profile covers 40,000 to 60,000 clones, with roughly 77% appearing a single time and around 7% taken by the ten largest. This sample comprised CD4+ or CD8+ T cells sorted from blood, obtained in a trial of the OX40 agonist ivuxolimab. These TCRs come from an adult with an advanced solid tumor such as melanoma, head and neck, liver or kidney cancer.

This chain links TRBV5-1 with TRBJ2-3; D is ambiguous. The CDR3 has 13 amino acids. The germline CDR1 and CDR2 sequences are SGHRS and YFSETQ. V lost 1 base and J lost 6, with 9 bases in between. CDR3 sequence: CASSLSRPDTQYF. The CDR3 DNA reads as TGCGCCAGCAGCTTGAGCCGCCCGGATACGCAGTATTTT.

CDR3 residues: CASSLAGGHTEAFF. In DNA form, the CDR3 reads TGTGCCAGCAGCTTAGCGGGCGGGCACACTGAAGCTTTCTTT. This chain joins TRBV7-8 and TRBJ1-1; unclear D gene. Trimming pared 0 bases from V and 3 bases from J, leaving 8 bases between. This CDR3 is built from 14 residues. CDR1 and CDR2 (germline): SGHVS, FQNEAQ.

The chain links TRBV19 to TRBJ1-2; 7 bases fit TRBD1. The junction had 9 bases not matched to a gene; V was cut back by 5 bases and J by 3 bases. Germline V gene sequence: CDR1 LNHDA, CDR2 SQIVND (reference sequence). This CDR3 has 15 residues. Here the CDR3 reads CASSAQGVWDYGYTF. CDR3 nucleotides: TGTGCCAGTAGTGCCCAGGGGGTTTGGGACTATGGCTACACCTTC.

The chain uses TRBV6-6 and TRBJ1-2, with D perhaps matching TRBD1 (6 bases). The CDR3 spans 14 residues. CDR1 and CDR2 (germline): MNHNY, SVGAGI (reference sequence). The germline V and J ends were trimmed by 5 bases and 4 bases, with 14 bases remaining between them. CDR3 amino acids: CASSNGQMRYGYTF. The CDR3 nucleotides read TGTGCCAGCAGTAATGGACAGATGCGCTATGGCTACACCTTC.

V usage is TRBV25-1 and J usage is TRBJ2-7; 7 bases match TRBD2. The CDR3 is 17 residues long. The germline V gene has CDR1 MGHDK and CDR2 SYGVNS. V was clipped by 5 bases and J by 1 base; unmatched bases: 14. The CDR3 loop is CASSPRLAGEESYEQYF. CDR3 nucleotides: TGTGCCAGCAGTCCCCGATTGGCGGGAGAAGAGTCCTACGAGCAGTACTTC.

This chain links TRBV5-4 with TRBJ1-2; 11 positions match TRBD1. The V and J ends lost 3 bases and 9 bases, in that order; junction bases with no gene match: 1. Germline values: CDR1 SGHNT, CDR2 YYREEE (reference sequence). The CDR3 loop spans 12 amino acids. The CDR3 loop reads CASSWTGGRYTF. CDR3 DNA: TGTGCCAGCAGCTGGACAGGGGGCCGCTACACCTTC.

The chain has TRBV14 and TRBJ2-5, with 9 bases that match TRBD1. The germline gives CDR1 SGHDN, CDR2 FVKESK. After removal of 4 bases from V and 6 bases from J, the junction contained 9 bases not matched to a gene. The CDR3 runs 15 residues. The CDR3 sequence: CASSLLGQGKQTQYF. The CDR3 nucleotides read TGTGCCAGCAGCCTTTTGGGACAGGGTAAACAGACCCAGTACTTC.

The V call is TRBV9, the J call TRBJ2-1, with D perhaps matching TRBD1 (5 bases). From germline, CDR1 is SGDLS and CDR2 YYNGEE. The CDR3 runs to 12 residues. V lost 4 bases, J lost 8 bases, and 10 bases lay in between. CDR3 DNA sequence: TGTGCCAGCAGCTACGACAGAGATGAGCAGTTCTTC. The encoded protein is CASSYDRDEQFF.

This chain uses TRBV5-6 with TRBJ2-7; D remains ambiguous. Trimming shortened V by 4 bases and J by 4 bases, and 15 bases separated the two germline ends. Looked up from germline, CDR1 is SGHDT and CDR2 is YYEEEE. The CDR3 is made up of 14 amino acids. The CDR3 region has the DNA TGTGCCAGCAGCCCCGGACCGACCTTTTACGAGCAGTACTTC. Translating gives CASSPGPTFYEQYF.

The chain combines TRBV19 with TRBJ2-3; 8 bases map to TRBD1. V was pared by 3 bases and J by 5 bases, with 4 bases of the junction left unmatched. This CDR3 contains 14 residues. Germline V gene data show CDR1 as LNHDA and CDR2 as SQIVND (reference sequence). CDR3 coding DNA: TGTGCCAGTAGTATTAGGACAGGGATAGATACGCAGTATTTT. Amino acids: CASSIRTGIDTQYF.

The chain couples TRBV7-2 to TRBJ1-5; D not certain. The V and J ends lost 1 base and 2 bases respectively, with 9 bases between them. The CDR3 totals 15 residues. The germline gives CDR1 SGHTA, CDR2 FQGNSA. The chain's CDR3 is CASSLGRLGNQPQHF. CDR3 sequence (DNA): TGTGCCAGCAGCTTAGGGCGTTTAGGCAATCAGCCCCAGCATTTT.

This clone appeared once. The gene calls are TRBV10-1 and TRBJ2-3; no definite D call. The CDR3 is made up of 14 amino acids. Trimming shortened V by 0 bases and J by 3 bases, and 7 bases separated the two germline ends. Germline V gene data show CDR1 as WNHNN and CDR2 as SYGVQD (reference sequence). CDR3 sequence reads: CASSESGLTDTQYF. As DNA, the CDR3 is TGCGCCAGCAGTGAGTCAGGGTTGACAGATACGCAGTATTTT.

The chain links TRBV7-2 to TRBJ1-5, with D unclear. Germline lookup yields CDR1 SGHTA and CDR2 FQGNSA. The CDR3 contains 15 residues. V was cut by 5 bases and J by 2 bases, with 13 bases left in between. CDR3 region: CASSRSRVGNQPQHF. DNA for the CDR3: TGTGCCAGCAGCCGAAGTCGGGTCGGCAATCAGCCCCAGCATTTT.

The rearrangement links TRBV11-3 to TRBJ1-1; D is unclear. Germline loops: CDR1 SGHNT, CDR2 YENEEA. Trimming took off 4 bases at V and 4 bases at J, with 13 bases between the two ends. The CDR3 covers 14 residues. Here the CDR3 reads CASSSTRGGTEAFF. The CDR3 nucleotides are TGTGCCAGCAGCTCGACAAGAGGAGGCACTGAAGCTTTCTTT.

The rearrangement links TRBV30 to TRBJ1-2; D is uncertain. Germline V gives CDR1 GTSNPN, CDR2 SVGIG (reference sequence). V dropped 0 bases and J dropped 7 bases, with 6 bases sitting between them. CDR3 length: 11 amino acids. The CDR3 loop is CAWSVQLGYTF. CDR3 coding DNA: TGTGCCTGGAGTGTACAGCTTGGCTACACCTTC.

The chain combines TRBV7-9 with TRBJ2-5; the match to TRBD2 covers 15 bases. The V and J ends lost 5 bases and 5 bases, in that order; junction bases with no gene match: 12. From germline, CDR1 is SEHNR and CDR2 FQNEAQ (reference sequence). The CDR3 loop spans 18 amino acids. CDR3 coding DNA: TGTGCCAGCAGCCCACCGCGGACTAGCGGGAGGGTTAGGGAGACCCAGTACTTC. Its protein is CASSPPRTSGRVRETQYF.

V gene TRBV5-1 combines with J gene TRBJ2-5; 7 nucleotides align to TRBD1. The CDR3 extends over 15 amino acids. Germline-derived CDR1 and CDR2 are SGHRS and YFSETQ. Trimming cost V 4 bases and J 1 base; bases outside gene matches: 7. CDR3 coding DNA: TGCGCCAGCAGCGATTATACAGGGGCCCAAGAGACCCAGTACTTC. Protein sequence: CASSDYTGAQETQYF.

The J gene is TRBJ2-7, the V gene TRBV9; TRBD1 is a possible D gene (5 bases). Per the germline V gene, CDR1 is SGDLS and CDR2 is YYNGEE. The CDR3 runs 15 residues. V lost 0 bases and J 2 bases, leaving 12 bases between the germline ends. CDR3 in amino acids: CASSVGAGLPYEQYF. The CDR3 DNA is TGTGCCAGCAGCGTAGGGGCAGGGCTGCCCTACGAGCAGTACTTC.

This chain joins TRBV5-1 and TRBJ2-1, with 9 bases fitting TRBD2. Germline values: CDR1 SGHRS, CDR2 YFSETQ. The CDR3 is 16 amino acids. V gave up 1 base and J gave up 4 bases; unmatched junction bases: 6. The CDR3 here is CASSLIAGELYNEQFF. The CDR3 bases are TGCGCCAGCAGCTTGATAGCGGGAGAACTATACAATGAGCAGTTCTTC. Combining the CDR3 with reference TRBV5-1 and TRBJ2-1 gives the whole variable domain KAGVTQTPRYLIKTRGQQVTLSCSPISGHRSVSWYQQTPGQGLQFLFEYFSETQRNKGNFPGRFSGRQFSNSRSEMNVSTLELGDSALYLCASSLIAGELYNEQFFGPGTRLTVL.

This clone occurred a few times. The rearrangement uses TRBV5-8 and TRBJ1-5; 7 positions match TRBD1. Germline V CDR1 and CDR2: SGHTS, YDEGEE. J was trimmed by 8 bases and V by 4 bases; bases with no gene match: 15. CDR3 length equals 16 residues. DNA of the CDR3: TGTGCCAGCAGCAATCAAGGCAGGGGGGATTTCGAGCCCCAGCATTTT. Protein sequence: CASSNQGRGDFEPQHF.

About this clone itself: This CDR3 is also generated by other DNA sequences in the sample. The gene calls are TRBV30 and TRBJ1-1; tentatively, D is TRBD1 (5 bases). Trimming pared 0 bases from V and 4 bases from J, leaving 12 bases between. Germline V lookup: CDR1 GTSNPN, CDR2 SVGIG (reference sequence). The CDR3 has 14 residues. CDR3 sequence reads: CAWSVGGSGTEAFF. CDR3 sequence (DNA): TGTGCCTGGAGTGTTGGGGGGAGTGGCACTGAAGCTTTCTTT.

V gene TRBV25-1 combines with J gene TRBJ2-1, with D perhaps matching TRBD2 (5 bases). The V gene's germline CDR1 is MGHDK and CDR2 SYGVNS. Trimming cost V 8 bases and J 8 bases, with 31 bases left between them. The CDR3 length is 18 residues. CDR3 sequence (DNA): TGTGCCAGCGGAGAGACCCCTATGTCGGCGGGTCCCGGGGATGAGCAGTTCTTC. It codes for CASGETPMSAGPGDEQFF.

As to this clone: The same CDR3 also results from other DNA sequences found in this sample. The rearrangement joins TRBV7-9 to TRBJ2-7, with D tentatively TRBD1 (6 bases). Germline CDR1 SEHNR, CDR2 FQNEAQ (reference sequence). The CDR3 runs to 16 residues. Trimming left V 6 bases short and J 3 bases short, with 21 bases between. The CDR3 loop is CASSTKGVGLLYEQYF. CDR3 sequence (DNA): TGTGCCAGCAGTACGAAGGGGGTGGGTCTCCTCTACGAGCAGTACTTC.

For the CDR3, the DNA is TGCGCCAGCAGCCAAGGACAGTTGAACACTGAAGCTTTCTTT. This codes for CASSQGQLNTEAFF. The V call is TRBV4-3, the J call TRBJ1-1, with a possible D match to TRBD1 (5 bases). The CDR3 contains 14 residues. Trimming removed 1 base at V and 0 bases at J, with 6 bases between. The germline gives CDR1 LGHNA, CDR2 YSLEER.

V is TRBV25-1 and J is TRBJ2-6; D gene uncertain. Germline V lookup: CDR1 MGHDK, CDR2 SYGVNS. The V and J ends lost 1 base and 13 bases respectively, with 5 bases between them. The CDR3 runs 11 residues. CDR3 bases: TGTGCCAGCAGTGAATTGAGGGTCCTGACTTTC. Encoded protein: CASSELRVLTF. The whole variable domain, remainder taken from reference TRBV25-1 and TRBJ2-6, is EADIYQTPRYLVIGTGKKITLECSQTMGHDKMYWYQQDPGMELHLIHYSYGVNSTEKGDLSSESTVSRIRTEHFPLTLESARPSHTSQYLCASSELRVLTFGAGSRLTVL.

This chain links TRBV30 with TRBJ2-3, with D tentatively TRBD1 or TRBD2 (5 bases each). Germline assignment: CDR1 GTSNPN and CDR2 SVGIG (reference sequence). This CDR3 comprises 14 residues. V gave up 4 bases and J gave up 1 base, with 12 bases separating them. The CDR3 nucleotides read TGTGCCTGGATTGAGGGACGAGGCACAGATACGCAGTATTTT. Amino acids: CAWIEGRGTDTQYF.

The chain is built from TRBV30 and TRBJ2-1; 7 bases match TRBD2. Trimming at V came to 2 bases and at J to 4 bases, leaving 17 bases not matched to a gene. CDR1 is GTSNPN and CDR2 is SVGIG in the germline V gene (reference sequence). The CDR3 totals 18 residues. The CDR3 bases are TGTGCCTGGAGTCCGTACCCCCCTAGTAGCGGGTTTTACAATGAGCAGTTCTTC. This translates into CAWSPYPPSSGFYNEQFF.